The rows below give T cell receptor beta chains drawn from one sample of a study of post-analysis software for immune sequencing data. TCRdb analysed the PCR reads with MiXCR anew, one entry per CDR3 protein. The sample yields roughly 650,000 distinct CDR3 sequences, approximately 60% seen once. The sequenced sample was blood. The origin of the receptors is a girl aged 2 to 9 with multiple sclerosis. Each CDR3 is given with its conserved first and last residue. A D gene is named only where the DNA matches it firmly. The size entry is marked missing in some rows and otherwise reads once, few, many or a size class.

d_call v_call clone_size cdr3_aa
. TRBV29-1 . CSVGGPGGYTF
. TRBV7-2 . CASSHPRNEQFF
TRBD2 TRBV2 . CASSGQLGLAPSEQYF
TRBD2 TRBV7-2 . CASSFSAGGAYNEQFF
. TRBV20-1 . CSAREVLYGYTF
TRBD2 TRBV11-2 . CASRPTSLWREISYNEQFF
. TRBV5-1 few CASSLAGLGANEQFF
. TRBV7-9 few CAIGRFSYNEQFF
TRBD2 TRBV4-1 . CASSQPLAAPYEQYF
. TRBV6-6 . CASRQGLGLGREQFF
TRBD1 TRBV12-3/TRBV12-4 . CASSDRGSSYEQYF
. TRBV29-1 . CNVARPGAYGYTF
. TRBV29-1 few CKGDYLWNSYNEQFF
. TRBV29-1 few CSAAGEGTEAFF
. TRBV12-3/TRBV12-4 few CASSLGFRETQYF
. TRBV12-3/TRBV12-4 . CASRPGANNQETQYF
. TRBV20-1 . CSARLGGTDTQYF
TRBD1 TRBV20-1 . CSAPTGLTYGYTF
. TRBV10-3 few CAISDGGTAYEQYF
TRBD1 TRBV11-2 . CASSIRQGGNQPQHF
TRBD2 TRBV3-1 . CASSILPSGPYNEQFF
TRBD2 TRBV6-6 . CASSTGLAGGKDTQYF
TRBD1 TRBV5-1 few CASETGTGYNEQFF
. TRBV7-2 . CASSFDYLTQYF
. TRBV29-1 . CSVSFGGAGQETQYF
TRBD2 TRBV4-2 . CASSQMLAGDSYEQYF
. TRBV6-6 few CASSSRGPSSYNEQFF
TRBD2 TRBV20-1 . CSARAFVLAGVVFRETQYF
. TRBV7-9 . CASSLAETGSNQPQHF
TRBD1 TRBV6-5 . CASSRTGTSNQPQHF
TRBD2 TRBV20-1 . CSAREGLAGGTQFF
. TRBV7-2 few CASSRIAVSGANVLTF
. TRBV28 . CASSFGSRSYNEQFF
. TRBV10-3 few CAISPAGKEETQYF
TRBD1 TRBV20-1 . CSAGGQGALNEQFF
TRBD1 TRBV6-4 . CASSAGTEANYGYTF
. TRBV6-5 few CASSYIPPDNPRDYGYTF
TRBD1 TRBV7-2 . CASSWGQGVVETQYF
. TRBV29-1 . CSVGRQGRGETQYF
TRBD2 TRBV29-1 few CSVLSGGPYEQFF
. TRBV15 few CATSTTGLYEQYF
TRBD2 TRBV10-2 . CASRASGGLTYEQYF
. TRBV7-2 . CASSLDARVASRGHYGYTF
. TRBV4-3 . CASSQDKAGKGDTQYF
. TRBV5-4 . CCTSAYNEWFF
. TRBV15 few CATSRGYETDLRFLGYTF
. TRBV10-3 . CAISESRAGTLSYEQYF
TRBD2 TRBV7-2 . CASSLVSGLAGPFEQYF
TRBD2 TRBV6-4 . CASSDFGSGIIEQFF
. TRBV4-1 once CASSGEYGGDGYTF